Listed below are T cell receptor beta chains from one sample, sequenced in a study of technical replicates of blood from a handful of donors. The data were produced by immunoSEQ multiplex PCR, yet TCRdb's version contains in-frame clones alone and is incomplete. The data contain tens of thousands of clones, roughly nine tenths of them singletons. The sequencing input was T cells isolated from PBMCs. The receptors shown here come from a human donor in good health. Both conserved end residues are part of each CDR3. The size entry is marked missing in some rows and otherwise reads once, few, many or a size class.

j_gene	abundance	v_gene	CDR3aa
TRBJ1-4	NA	TRBV5-4	CASSLGLEEKLFF
TRBJ1-5	NA	TRBV4-1	CASSQERSGTGKFGANQPQHF
TRBJ2-5	NA	TRBV6-5	CASSYSELAGEETQYF
TRBJ1-2	NA	TRBV5-1	CASSLEGLGLGTGGYTF
TRBJ2-5	NA	TRBV7-2	CASSLVRGGPVQETQYF
TRBJ1-2	NA	TRBV6-6	CASSQGLSYGYTF
TRBJ1-4	NA	TRBV19	CASFGGGSEKLFF
TRBJ1-1	NA	TRBV11-3	CASSLGRGTEAFF
TRBJ2-7	NA	TRBV27	CASSLGAEMTYEQYF
TRBJ1-2	NA	TRBV28	CASSDGRGDWINYGYTF
TRBJ2-1	NA	TRBV19	CASQFDSSYNEQFF
TRBJ1-5	NA	TRBV18	CASSPVVAGANQPQHF
TRBJ1-1	NA	TRBV6-6	CASRETGSDEAFF
TRBJ2-1	NA	TRBV11-3	CASSLGTLDEQFF
TRBJ2-3	NA	TRBV5-1	CASSLSVAGSTDTQYF
TRBJ2-1	NA	TRBV11-3	CASSLGTSGFGNEQFF
TRBJ1-1	NA	TRBV5-6	CASSSPQGNNEAFF
TRBJ1-5	NA	TRBV5-4	CASSGSTGGQPQHF
TRBJ1-3	NA	TRBV6-5	CASSYSNGGSGNTIYF
TRBJ2-3	NA	TRBV7-6	CASHAYSGNPWRTQYF
TRBJ1-1	NA	TRBV5-1	CASSPGVDTEAFF
TRBJ2-7	NA	TRBV5-6	CASSSMDRDNEQYF
TRBJ2-2	NA	TRBV5-1	CASSLVFPSSGTGELFF
TRBJ2-5	NA	TRBV14	CASSQEVPWPTTGTYQETQYF
TRBJ2-5	NA	TRBV15	CATSNRAAQETQYF
TRBJ2-1	once	TRBV10-3	CAISDPGSYNEQFF
TRBJ1-6	NA	TRBV2	CASSSRGSYNSPLHF
TRBJ2-7	NA	TRBV2	CASSVNQGYEQYF
TRBJ1-2	NA	TRBV6-5	CASSLPENYGYTF
TRBJ2-3	NA	TRBV27	CASSLVGASGTSTDTQYF
TRBJ2-1	once	TRBV6-4	CASRPGQGVGYNEQFF
TRBJ1-5	NA	TRBV6-1	CASGGAVNSNQPQHF
TRBJ2-2	NA	TRBV7-9	CASSPPQGGQGAGTGELFF
TRBJ2-7	NA	TRBV27	CASSTGTSGGADEQYF
TRBJ2-7	NA	TRBV5-4	CASSPAVGYEQYF
TRBJ1-2	NA	TRBV6-1	CASSPKRGADGYTF
TRBJ2-2	NA	TRBV27	CASSLSRDTILMGTGELFF
TRBJ2-7	once	TRBV10-3	CAISESRQGHEQYF
TRBJ1-2	NA	TRBV5-4	CASSLPGDRVEGYTF
TRBJ2-7	NA	TRBV5-1	CASSPNTGTKAYEQYF
TRBJ2-5	NA	TRBV30	CAWSPGTREETQYF
TRBJ2-4	NA	TRBV5-1	CASSPNKNIQYF
TRBJ1-2	NA	TRBV7-2	CASSLRTGQDYGYTF
TRBJ1-2	NA	TRBV29-1	CSAADRSYGYTF
TRBJ2-5	NA	TRBV19	CASSKRTVGETQYF
TRBJ2-7	NA	TRBV21-1	CASKGVEQYF
TRBJ2-1	once	TRBV6-4	CASSDSGLKSGTSGRAINEQFF
TRBJ2-7	NA	TRBV7-9	CASSLAGGYEQYF
TRBJ1-2	NA	TRBV29-1	CSVGTGEDGYTF
TRBJ2-5	NA	TRBV2	CASSPHRGFETQYF
TRBJ2-1	NA	TRBV14	CASSQDGAWEQFF